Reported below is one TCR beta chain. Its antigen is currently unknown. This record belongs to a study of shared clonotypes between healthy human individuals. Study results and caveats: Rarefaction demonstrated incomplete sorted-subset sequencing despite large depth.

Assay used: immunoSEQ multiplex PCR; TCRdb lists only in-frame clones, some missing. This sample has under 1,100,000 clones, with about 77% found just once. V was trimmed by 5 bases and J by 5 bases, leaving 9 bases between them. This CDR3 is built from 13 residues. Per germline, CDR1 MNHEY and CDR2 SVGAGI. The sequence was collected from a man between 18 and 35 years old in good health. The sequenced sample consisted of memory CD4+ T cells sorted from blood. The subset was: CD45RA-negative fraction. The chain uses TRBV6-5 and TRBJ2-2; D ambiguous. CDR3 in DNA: TGTGCCAGCAGTCGAGGTGGGACCGGGGAGCTGTTTTTT. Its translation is CASSRGGTGELFF.